Each of the 11 T cell receptor beta chains below was sequenced from the same sample in a study of response to subunit inactivated influenza vaccine (dated by TCRdb to the late 2010s). The protocol used for the library was RT-PCR. Sequenced using an Illumina HiSeq 2500. TCRdb handled the public reads itself, with Q25 trimming in fastp and clone calling in MiXCR, and kept productive beta chains. Rows are combined by CDR3 protein, so each entry shows the most common genes and DNA. For this sample the table gives more than 150,000 distinct CDR3 sequences, of which around 9.2% were detected only once. Approximately 11% of the sample is taken by the ten largest. The starting material was non-naive T cells sorted from PBMCs, obtained on the day of vaccination. Per the publication, the cell subset or site label means: memory T cell fraction. The receptors here all came from a man in his fifties who received an inactivated influenza vaccine. Donor details come from another sample of the same person, matched by shared clones.

The V call is TRBV5-4, the J call TRBJ2-7, with no clear D. Trimming stripped 0 bases from V and 2 bases from J, with 9 bases between. Looked up from germline, CDR1 is SGHNT and CDR2 is YYREEE (reference sequence). The CDR3 loop spans 14 amino acids. CDR3 nucleotide sequence: TGTGCCAGCAGCTTGGGCCTCCCTACCTACGAGCAGTACTTC. Translation: CASSLGLPTYEQYF.

This clonotype was recorded a few times. This rearrangement joins TRBV27 to TRBJ2-3; tentatively, D is TRBD1 or TRBD2 (6 bases each). The CDR3 is 13 amino acids. The germline V gene encodes CDR1 MNHEY and CDR2 SMNVEV (reference sequence). The V end lost 2 bases, the J end lost 8 bases, and 11 bases lay between the germline ends. The DNA of the CDR3 is TGTGCCAGCAGTTTAAGGGGGGCGGGTACGCAGTATTTT. It specifies CASSLRGAGTQYF.

This clonotype has a count of ten or more. This sequence joins TRBV20-1 and TRBJ2-7; possible D gene TRBD2, 6 bases. The CDR3 covers 12 residues. Trimming took off 5 bases at V and 3 bases at J, with 11 bases between the two ends. Germline V lookup: CDR1 DFQATT, CDR2 SNEGSKA (reference sequence). Written as DNA, the CDR3 is TGCAGTGCTTCCGGGACTCTCTACGAGCAGTACTTC. Encoded protein: CSASGTLYEQYF.

This clonotype has more than one count but fewer than ten. The chain has TRBV4-2 and TRBJ2-1; 9 bases are shared with TRBD2. This CDR3 has 15 residues. Germline V CDR1 and CDR2: LGHNA, YNFKEQ. J gave up 7 bases and V 3 bases, and 7 bases lay outside the gene matches. CDR3 region: CASSHLSGSRNEQFF. CDR3 DNA: TGTGCCAGCAGCCATCTTAGCGGGAGTCGGAATGAGCAGTTCTTC.

This clonotype occurred a few times. CDR3 sequence reads: CASSLVVSQSSGANVLTF. The DNA of the CDR3 is TGCGCCAGCAGCTTGGTAGTCAGCCAAAGCTCTGGGGCCAACGTCCTGACTTTC. The genes are TRBV5-1 and TRBJ2-6; D is ambiguous. Per the germline V gene, CDR1 is SGHRS and CDR2 is YFSETQ. V was clipped by 0 bases and J by 0 bases, with 13 bases between them. The CDR3 contains 18 residues.

This clonotype was detected a few times. This sequence joins TRBV20-1 and TRBJ1-1; 7 bases agree with TRBD1. CDR1 and CDR2 (germline): DFQATT, SNEGSKA (reference sequence). CDR3 length: 13 amino acids. Germline trimming cut 7 bases from V and 5 bases from J; bases unmatched to any gene: 10. CDR3 protein: CSVPTGWGTEAFF. Here the CDR3 DNA reads TGCAGTGTTCCGACAGGGTGGGGGACTGAAGCTTTCTTT.

This clonotype was recorded at least ten times. The chain is built from TRBV5-1 and TRBJ1-1, with D maybe TRBD1 (6 bases). Germline values: CDR1 SGHRS, CDR2 YFSETQ. With 4 bases removed from V and 7 bases from J, the gap between germline ends came to 11 bases. This CDR3 spans 12 amino acids. The CDR3 here is CASSPDRSEAFF. In DNA, the CDR3 is TGCGCCAGCAGCCCCGACAGGAGTGAAGCTTTCTTT.

This clonotype was detected a few times. The chain recombines TRBV7-7 with TRBJ2-2, with TRBD2 matching 9 bases. Germline CDR1 is SSHAT and CDR2 is FNYEAQ (reference sequence). The CDR3 extends over 14 amino acids. As DNA, the CDR3 is TGTGCTAGCGGGGCAGCGGGGGGAACCGGGGAGCTGTTTTTT. It specifies CASGAAGGTGELFF.

This clonotype was picked up many times. This chain uses TRBV20-1 with TRBJ2-1; weak D call: TRBD1 (6 bases). Trimming shortened V by 6 bases and J by 10 bases, and 16 bases separated the two germline ends. Germline CDR1 is DFQATT and CDR2 is SNEGSKA (reference sequence). The CDR3 covers 12 residues. The CDR3 reads CSATDRFLEQFF. The CDR3, as DNA: TGCAGTGCGACCGACAGGTTTTTGGAGCAGTTCTTC.

The CDR3 sequence is CASSPQLDIYNEQFF. As DNA, the CDR3 is TGTGCCAGCAGCCCTCAATTGGACATCTACAATGAGCAGTTCTTC. The chain carries TRBV11-2 and TRBJ2-1, with D possibly matching TRBD1 (5 bases). This CDR3 has 15 residues. Trimming stripped 5 bases from V and 3 bases from J, with 14 bases between. Germline lookup yields CDR1 SGHAT and CDR2 FQNNGV. Full variable domain (missing parts from reference TRBV11-2 and TRBJ2-1): EAGVAQSPRYKIIEKRQSVAFWCNPISGHATLYWYQQILGQGPKLLIQFQNNGVVDDSQLPKDRFSAERLKGVDSTLKIQPAKLEDSAVYLCASSPQLDIYNEQFFGPGTRLTVL.

This sequence joins TRBV6-1 and TRBJ2-2; D could derive from TRBD1 or TRBD2 (5 bases each). The length of the CDR3 is 14 residues. Germline V CDR1 and CDR2: MNHNS, SASEGT. Deletions cut 6 bases from V and 1 base from J, with 9 bases between. The CDR3 spells CASRQGRNTGELFF. In DNA, the CDR3 is TGTGCCAGCAGGCAGGGACGGAACACCGGGGAGCTGTTTTTT.